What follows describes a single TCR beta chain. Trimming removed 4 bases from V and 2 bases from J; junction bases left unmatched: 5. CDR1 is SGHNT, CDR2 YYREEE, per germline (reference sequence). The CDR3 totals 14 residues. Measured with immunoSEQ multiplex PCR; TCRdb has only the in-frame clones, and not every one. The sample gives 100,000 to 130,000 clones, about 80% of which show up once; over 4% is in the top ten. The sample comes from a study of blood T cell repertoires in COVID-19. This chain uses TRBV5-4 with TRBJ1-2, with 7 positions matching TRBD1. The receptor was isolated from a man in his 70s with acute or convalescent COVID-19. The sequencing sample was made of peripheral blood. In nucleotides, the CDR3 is TGTGCCAGCAGCCTGGGACAGTGGAACTATGGCTACACCTTC. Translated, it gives CASSLGQWNYGYTF. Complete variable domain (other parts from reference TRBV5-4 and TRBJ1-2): ETGVTQSPTHLIKTRGQQVTLRCSSQSGHNTVSWYQQALGQGPQFIFQYYREEENGRGNFPPRFSGLQFPNYSSELNVNALELDDSALYLCASSLGQWNYGYTFGSGTRLTVV.